This T cell receptor (beta chain) was recorded in a study of T cell changes during pregnancy in multiple sclerosis. Trimming took 3 bases from V and 1 from J, leaving 13 bases between them. Germline assignment: CDR1 SGHRS and CDR2 YFSETQ. CDR3 length equals 16 residues. Using immunoSEQ multiplex PCR, the repertoire was profiled, and TCRdb retains in-frame clones only, with some absent. The sample has about 68,000 clones; about nine tenths are singletons. Sample: peripheral blood, taken in the third trimester of pregnancy. This clonotype originated in a female donor with multiple sclerosis, enrolled in a pregnancy study. The chain carries TRBV5-1 and TRBJ2-2; D may be TRBD1 (6 bases). The CDR3 DNA follows: TGCGCCAGCAGCTGGTTAGCCAGGGGGAACACCGGGGAGCTGTTTTTT. Its translation is CASSWLARGNTGELFF.